The clone carrying this T cell receptor (beta chain) was observed at least ten times. Each donor (without exception) was a healthy Caucasian. This entry is derived from a study of identical twins. Using its own MiXCR run on the 5' RACE reads, TCRdb lists one record per CDR3 protein. This table has about 790,000 distinct CDR3 sequences, 15% to 20% appearing once. The germline CDR1 and CDR2 sequences are DFQATT and SNEGSKA (reference sequence). V lost 4 bases, J lost 2 bases, and 14 bases lay in between. The CDR3 spans 14 residues. Another study also made use of these data, one on T cells expressing NK-cell markers.

The sequencing sample was made of PBMCs. This TCR was recovered from a woman aged 18 to 35 in good health. V usage is TRBV20-1 and J usage is TRBJ2-5; D possibly corresponds to TRBD2 (6 bases). This chain's CDR3 is CSATGPSDQETQYF. CDR3 bases: TGCAGTGCTACCGGGCCTAGCGATCAAGAGACCCAGTACTTC.